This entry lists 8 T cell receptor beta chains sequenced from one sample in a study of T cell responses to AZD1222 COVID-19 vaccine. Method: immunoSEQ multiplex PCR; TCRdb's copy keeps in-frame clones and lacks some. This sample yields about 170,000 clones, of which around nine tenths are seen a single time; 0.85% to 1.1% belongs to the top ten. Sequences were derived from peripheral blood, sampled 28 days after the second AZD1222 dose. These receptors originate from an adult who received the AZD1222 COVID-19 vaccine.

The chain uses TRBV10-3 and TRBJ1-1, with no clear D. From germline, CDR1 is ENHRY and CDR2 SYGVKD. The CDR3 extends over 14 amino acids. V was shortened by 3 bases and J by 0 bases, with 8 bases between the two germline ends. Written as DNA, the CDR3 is TGTGCCATCAGTGACTGGTCGATGAACACTGAAGCTTTCTTT. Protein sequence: CAISDWSMNTEAFF.

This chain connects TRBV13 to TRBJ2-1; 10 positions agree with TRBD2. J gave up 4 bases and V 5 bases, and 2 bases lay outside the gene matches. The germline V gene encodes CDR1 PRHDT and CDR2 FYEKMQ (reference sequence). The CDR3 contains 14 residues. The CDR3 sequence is CASSASGGYNEQFF. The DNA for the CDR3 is TGTGCCAGCAGCGCTAGCGGGGGTTACAATGAGCAGTTCTTC.

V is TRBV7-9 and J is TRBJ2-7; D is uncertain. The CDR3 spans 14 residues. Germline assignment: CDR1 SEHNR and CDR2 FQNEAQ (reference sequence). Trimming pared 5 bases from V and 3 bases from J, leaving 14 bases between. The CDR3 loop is CASSPPDRLYEQYF. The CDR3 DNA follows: TGTGCCAGCAGCCCCCCGGACCGCCTCTACGAGCAGTACTTC.

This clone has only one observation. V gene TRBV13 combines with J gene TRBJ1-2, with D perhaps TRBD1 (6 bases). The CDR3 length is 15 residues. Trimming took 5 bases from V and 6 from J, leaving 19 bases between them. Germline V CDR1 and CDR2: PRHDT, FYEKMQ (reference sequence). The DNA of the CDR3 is TGTGCCAGCAGCCTACCCGGACAGTCAAGCGATGGCTACACCTTC. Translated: CASSLPGQSSDGYTF. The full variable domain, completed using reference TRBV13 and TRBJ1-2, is AAGVIQSPRHLIKEKRETATLKCYPIPRHDTVYWYQQGPGQDPQFLISFYEKMQSDKGSIPDRFSAQQFSDYHSELNMSSLELGDSALYFCASSLPGQSSDGYTFGSGTRLTVV.

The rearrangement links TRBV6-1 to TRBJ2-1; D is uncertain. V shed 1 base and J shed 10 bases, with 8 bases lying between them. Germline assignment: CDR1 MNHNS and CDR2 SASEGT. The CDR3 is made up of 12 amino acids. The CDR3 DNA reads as TGTGCCAGCAGTGAAGACTCGCGGGAGCAGTTCTTC. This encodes CASSEDSREQFF.

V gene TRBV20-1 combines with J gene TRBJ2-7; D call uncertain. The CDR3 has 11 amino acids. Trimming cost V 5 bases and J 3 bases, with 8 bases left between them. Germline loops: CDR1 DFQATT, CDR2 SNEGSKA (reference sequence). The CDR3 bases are TGCAGTGCTGCTAGTGACTACGAGCAGTACTTC. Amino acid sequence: CSAASDYEQYF.

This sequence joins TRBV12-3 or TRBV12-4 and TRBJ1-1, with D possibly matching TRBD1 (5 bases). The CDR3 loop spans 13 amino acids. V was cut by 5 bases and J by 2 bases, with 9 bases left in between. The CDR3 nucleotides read TGTGCCAGCAGTAGGACATTTAACACTGAAGCTTTCTTT. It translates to CASSRTFNTEAFF.

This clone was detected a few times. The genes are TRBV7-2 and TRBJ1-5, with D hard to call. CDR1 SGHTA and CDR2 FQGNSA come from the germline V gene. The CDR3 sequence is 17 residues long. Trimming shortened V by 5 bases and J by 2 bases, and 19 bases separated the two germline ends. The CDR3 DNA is TGTGCCAGCAGCCCCCAAGTGCAGGTTTCTGGCAATCAGCCCCAGCATTTT. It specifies CASSPQVQVSGNQPQHF.